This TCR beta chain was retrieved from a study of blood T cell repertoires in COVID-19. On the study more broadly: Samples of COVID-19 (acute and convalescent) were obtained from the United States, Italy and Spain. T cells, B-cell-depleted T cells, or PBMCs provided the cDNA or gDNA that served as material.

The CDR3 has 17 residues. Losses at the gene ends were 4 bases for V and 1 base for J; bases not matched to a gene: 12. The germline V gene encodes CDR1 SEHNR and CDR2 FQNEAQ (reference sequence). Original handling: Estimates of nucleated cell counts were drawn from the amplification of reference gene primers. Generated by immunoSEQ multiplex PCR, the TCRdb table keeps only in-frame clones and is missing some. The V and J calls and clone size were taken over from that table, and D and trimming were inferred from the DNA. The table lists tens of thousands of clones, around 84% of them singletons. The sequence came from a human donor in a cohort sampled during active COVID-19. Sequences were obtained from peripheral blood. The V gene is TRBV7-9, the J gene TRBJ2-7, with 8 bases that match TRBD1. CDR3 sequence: CASSSNPGGDRSYEQYF. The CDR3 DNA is TGTGCCAGCAGCTCAAACCCAGGGGGCGACAGGTCCTACGAGCAGTACTTC. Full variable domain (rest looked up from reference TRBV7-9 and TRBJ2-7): DTGVSQNPRHKITKRGQNVTFRCDPISEHNRLYWYRQTLGQGPEFLTYFQNEAQLEKSRLLSDRFSAERPKGSFSTLEIQRTEQGDSAMYLCASSSNPGGDRSYEQYFGPGTRLTVT.